This T cell receptor (beta chain) is from a study of T-cell memory formation after mild COVID-19. Trimming cost V 5 bases and J 2 bases, with 19 bases left between them. This CDR3 spans 16 amino acids. Germline V CDR1 and CDR2: SEHNR, FQNEAQ (reference sequence). One entry per CDR3 protein results from TCRdb running MiXCR on the 5' RACE reads. The sample has about 58,000 distinct CDR3 sequences, roughly 25% seen once. This clonotype originated in a man aged 18 to 29 who had mild COVID-19 (a few samples of this study predate the infection). Cell type and time point are not known. This chain joins TRBV7-9 and TRBJ2-7, with D hard to call. The sample consisted of PBMCs or a T cell subset sorted from them (not recorded which). CDR3 protein: CASSTTDLTETYEQYF. As DNA, the CDR3 is TGTGCCAGCAGCACAACCGACCTTACCGAAACCTACGAGCAGTACTTC.